Shown below are 14 T cell receptor beta chains from a single sample sequenced in a study of T-cell reconstitution after alpha-beta-depleted transplantation in children. Construction of the TCRbeta library involved unique molecular identifiers. Via MiXCR, TCRdb re-called the PCR reads, giving one row per CDR3 protein. There are fewer than 1 million distinct CDR3 sequences in the sample; roughly 15% occur only once, and under 6% lies in the top ten. Sequences were derived from PBMCs, mostly from graft donor cells, sampled 360 days after TCRalphabeta/CD19-depleted stem cell transplant. Every receptor here comes from a male patient between 10 and 17 years old who had a stem cell transplant for acute lymphoblastic leukemia, so the T cells may come from the graft donor.

The chain couples TRBV27 to TRBJ2-7, with no clear D. V was cut by 3 bases and J by 5 bases, with 14 bases left in between. The CDR3 length is 14 residues. The germline gives CDR1 MNHEY, CDR2 SMNVEV (reference sequence). CDR3 sequence reads: CASSLEKGYHEQYF. The CDR3, as DNA: TGTGCCAGCAGTTTGGAGAAAGGGTACCACGAGCAGTACTTC.

J is TRBJ2-3 and V is TRBV5-1, with TRBD2 matching over 9 bases. CDR3 length: 16 residues. Germline loops: CDR1 SGHRS, CDR2 YFSETQ. V shed 4 bases, J shed 2 bases, and the junction held 8 bases outside the gene matches. In nucleotides, the CDR3 is TGCGCCAGCAGCCACAAAGCGGGAGGCCTCACAGATACGCAGTATTTT. Its protein is CASSHKAGGLTDTQYF.

V is TRBV12-3 or TRBV12-4 and J is TRBJ2-3; no firm D call. V lost 3 bases to trimming and J lost 2 bases, with 6 bases between them. CDR3 length equals 13 residues. The CDR3 spells CASSLSHTDTQYF. The CDR3 DNA is TGTGCCAGCAGTTTGTCCCACACAGATACGCAGTATTTT.

There are a few counts of this clonotype. The V and J genes are TRBV20-1 and TRBJ2-3; D not resolved. The germline gives CDR1 DFQATT, CDR2 SNEGSKA (reference sequence). V lost 4 bases to trimming and J lost 2 bases, with 19 bases between them. The CDR3 is made up of 16 amino acids. The CDR3 reads CSANLPQRVPTDTQYF. Here the CDR3 DNA reads TGCAGTGCTAACCTGCCTCAAAGGGTTCCCACAGATACGCAGTATTTT.

This clonotype came up many times. The chain joins TRBV11-2 to TRBJ2-6, with D possibly TRBD1 on 6 matching bases. V lost 4 bases, J lost 3 bases, and 16 bases lay in between. Per germline, CDR1 SGHAT and CDR2 FQNNGV. This CDR3 spans 17 amino acids. The DNA for the CDR3 is TGTGCCAGCAGCTCCTTTGGGGACACTGGTGGGGCCAACGTCCTGACTTTC. As protein: CASSSFGDTGGANVLTF.

The table lists this clonotype with a few counts. The chain carries TRBV4-1 and TRBJ1-1; unclear D gene. The germline V gene encodes CDR1 MGHRA and CDR2 YSYEKL. The CDR3 length is 13 residues. Trimming removed 6 bases from V and 7 bases from J, with 15 bases in between. In DNA form, the CDR3 reads TGCGCCAGCAGGTCTACCGGGGAGGTTGAAGCTTTCTTT. Translating it yields CASRSTGEVEAFF.

The chain recombines TRBV6-1 with TRBJ2-1; D not certain. Trimming took 6 bases from V and 0 from J, leaving 6 bases between them. The CDR3 spans 13 residues. CDR1 and CDR2 (germline): MNHNS, SASEGT. CDR3 amino acids: CASRDLSYNEQFF. The CDR3 DNA follows: TGTGCCAGCAGGGACCTCTCCTACAATGAGCAGTTCTTC.

The chain carries TRBV9 and TRBJ2-1, with 12 bases lining up with TRBD2. The germline V gene has CDR1 SGDLS and CDR2 YYNGEE. The CDR3 loop spans 17 amino acids. V lost 3 bases and J lost 6; bases outside the gene matches: 10. The CDR3 nucleotides are TGTGCCAGCAGCGCGCTAGCGGGAGGGCTTAGGTCCAATGAGCAGTTCTTC. It encodes CASSALAGGLRSNEQFF.

This clonotype has at least ten counts. The chain has TRBV5-1 and TRBJ2-7; TRBD2 matches at 7 bases. From germline, CDR1 is SGHRS and CDR2 YFSETQ. The CDR3 is made up of 13 amino acids. The V gene end was trimmed by 1 base and the J gene end by 3 bases; junction bases not matched to a gene: 1. CDR3: CASSLREDYEQYF. The CDR3 bases are TGCGCCAGCAGCTTGCGGGAGGACTACGAGCAGTACTTC.

This clonotype was seen only a few times. CDR3 in amino acids: CASSHLVAYNEQFF. CDR3 bases: TGTGCCAGCAGCCACCTAGTGGCCTACAATGAGCAGTTCTTC. J is TRBJ2-1 and V is TRBV7-8; D unresolved. The CDR3 length is 14 residues. The V end was cut by 5 bases, the J end by 2 bases, with 10 bases between. Germline CDR1 SGHVS, CDR2 FQNEAQ.

V usage is TRBV7-3 and J usage is TRBJ2-3; TRBD2 aligns across 9 bases. Germline V CDR1 and CDR2: SGHTA, FQGTGA. Unmatched junction bases numbered 14, after V lost 4 bases and J lost 6 bases. This CDR3 region has 17 residues. The CDR3 DNA sequence: TGTGCCAGCAGCTCGCACCGACTAGCGGTCCAGCCGGATACGCAGTATTTT. Translated, it gives CASSSHRLAVQPDTQYF.

This clonotype was detected a few times. This chain joins TRBV2 and TRBJ2-1; perhaps TRBD2 as D (6 bases). V was pared by 7 bases and J by 4 bases, with 11 bases between. Looked up from germline, CDR1 is SNHLY and CDR2 is FYNNEI. The CDR3 has 13 amino acids. The CDR3 DNA follows: TGTGCCAGCACCGCGGGACGGTACAATGAGCAGTTCTTC. Translated: CASTAGRYNEQFF. Using reference TRBV2 and TRBJ2-1 for the parts outside the CDR3, the full variable domain is EPEVTQTPSHQVTQMGQEVILRCVPISNHLYFYWYRQILGQKVEFLVSFYNNEISEKSEIFDDQFSVERPDGSNFTLKIRSTKLEDSAMYFCASTAGRYNEQFFGPGTRLTVL.

This clonotype was picked up a small number of times. This chain joins TRBV20-1 and TRBJ2-7; tentative D call: TRBD2 (5 bases). The V end was cut by 6 bases, the J end by 3 bases, with 18 bases between. This CDR3 region has 14 residues. CDR1 is DFQATT and CDR2 is SNEGSKA in the germline V gene (reference sequence). This chain's CDR3 is CSAPAVGQFYEQYF. The CDR3, as DNA: TGCAGTGCCCCAGCGGTCGGGCAGTTCTACGAGCAGTACTTC.

In this sample, this clonotype turned up a few times. This chain joins TRBV6-5 and TRBJ2-4; tentatively, D is TRBD2 (7 bases). CDR3 length: 16 amino acids. Per the germline V gene, CDR1 is MNHEY and CDR2 is SVGAGI. V was clipped by 0 bases and J by 6 bases, with 15 bases between them. The CDR3 loop is CASSYSKRGAVNIQYF. The CDR3 DNA is TGTGCCAGCAGTTACTCGAAACGGGGGGCGGTAAACATTCAGTACTTC.